A single sample gave rise to the 29 T cell receptor beta chains below, sequenced in a study of cytomegalovirus exposure and HLA in healthy donors. 60 Vbeta and 13 Jbeta primers were used in PCR. Generated by immunoSEQ multiplex PCR, the TCRdb table keeps only in-frame clones and is missing some. The sample lists about 170,000 clones; 60% to 80% were seen once. Sequenced input: PBMCs. The source of these receptors is a man aged 35 to 55 in good health and CMV-seropositive.

The rearrangement joins TRBV6-5 to TRBJ1-1; 7 nucleotides agree with TRBD1. V was pared by 6 bases and J by 4 bases, with 5 bases of the junction left unmatched. This CDR3 has 13 residues. Germline loops: CDR1 MNHEY, CDR2 SVGAGI. This CDR3 reads CASSRTGLTEAFF. The CDR3 bases are TGTGCCAGCAGCAGGACAGGCCTCACTGAAGCTTTCTTT.

This clone has just one count. The V and J genes are TRBV28 and TRBJ1-3; a possible D gene is TRBD1 (6 bases). The germline V gene has CDR1 MDHEN and CDR2 SYDVKM. Trimming cost V 6 bases and J 4 bases, with 25 bases left between them. The CDR3 has 18 amino acids. The DNA of the CDR3 is TGTGCCAGCAGCCAAACAGATGGGGGGGCGGTGGGAGGAAACACCATATATTTT. Translating gives CASSQTDGGAVGGNTIYF.

This clone came up a few times. DNA for the CDR3: TGTGCCAGCGGGTTCTGGACTGCGGCATCGGGGCAGTACTTC. It translates to CASGFWTAASGQYF. The chain uses TRBV28 and TRBJ2-7; D might be TRBD2 (5 bases). Germline V CDR1 and CDR2: MDHEN, SYDVKM. V lost 8 bases to trimming and J lost 9 bases, with 23 bases between them. The CDR3 is made up of 14 amino acids.

The table lists this clone with a few counts. The CDR3 is CASSPDRAPSRELFF. CDR3 DNA: TGTGCCAGTAGCCCAGACAGGGCCCCTAGCCGGGAGCTGTTTTTT. The V and J genes are TRBV19 and TRBJ2-2; 7 nucleotides match TRBD1. With V trimmed by 6 bases and J by 9 bases, 13 bases remained unmatched. The CDR3 has 15 amino acids. The germline CDR1 and CDR2 sequences are LNHDA and SQIVND (reference sequence).

In its sample, this clone was seen a few times. The rearrangement links TRBV5-1 to TRBJ2-6, with a weak D call TRBD1 (5 bases). Trimming left V 3 bases short and J 4 bases short, with 17 bases between. This CDR3 has 17 amino acids. CDR1 SGHRS and CDR2 YFSETQ come from the germline V gene. In DNA form, the CDR3 reads TGCGCCAGCAGCTACACCGAACCAGGGTCCGGGGCCAACGTCCTGACTTTC. The encoded protein is CASSYTEPGSGANVLTF.

This clone showed up just once. This rearrangement joins TRBV5-4 to TRBJ1-2; 8 bases are a match to TRBD1. Germline CDR1 SGHNT, CDR2 YYREEE (reference sequence). With 3 bases clipped from V and 0 bases from J, the junction kept 10 bases outside the gene matches. The CDR3 is 17 amino acids. CDR3: CASSSSSRQGTNYGYTF. The CDR3, as DNA: TGTGCCAGCAGCTCCTCATCCAGACAGGGGACTAACTATGGCTACACCTTC. Full variable domain (missing parts from reference TRBV5-4 and TRBJ1-2): ETGVTQSPTHLIKTRGQQVTLRCSSQSGHNTVSWYQQALGQGPQFIFQYYREEENGRGNFPPRFSGLQFPNYSSELNVNALELDDSALYLCASSSSSRQGTNYGYTFGSGTRLTVV.

The chain couples TRBV19 to TRBJ2-1; D uncertain. V was pared by 2 bases and J by 6 bases, with 5 bases between. This CDR3 has 12 amino acids. Germline CDR1 is LNHDA and CDR2 is SQIVND (reference sequence). The CDR3 region has the DNA TGTGCCAGTAGTATATCTAGCAATGAGCAGTTCTTC. This sequence encodes CASSISSNEQFF.

This chain joins TRBV29-1 and TRBJ2-7; TRBD2 agrees at 7 bases. Germline assignment: CDR1 SQVTM and CDR2 ANQGSEA. Trimming at V came to 7 bases and at J to 3 bases, leaving 6 bases not matched to a gene. The CDR3 spans 12 residues. As DNA, the CDR3 is TGCAGCGCCACCAGGGACTACTACGAGCAGTACTTC. Translating it yields CSATRDYYEQYF.

The V call is TRBV9, the J call TRBJ1-3; tentative D call: TRBD1 (5 bases). CDR3 length: 17 residues. The V end was cut by 0 bases, the J end by 0 bases, with 13 bases between. Germline V gene lookup returns CDR1 SGDLS and CDR2 YYNGEE. CDR3 loop: CASSVVGRQGSGNTIYF. Here the CDR3 DNA reads TGTGCCAGCAGCGTAGTAGGACGCCAGGGCTCTGGAAACACCATATATTTT.

V is TRBV19 and J is TRBJ1-5, with TRBD1 as a possible D gene (6 bases). V lost 5 bases and J 7 bases, leaving 18 bases between the germline ends. Germline CDR1 reads LNHDA; CDR2 reads SQIVND (reference sequence). The CDR3 length is 15 residues. Here the CDR3 reads CASSPRTGQRQPQHF. CDR3 sequence (DNA): TGTGCCAGTAGTCCCCGGACGGGACAAAGACAGCCCCAGCATTTT.

CDR3 sequence (DNA): TGTGCCAGCTCACCGGACATGCACGAGCAGTACTTC. Amino acids: CASSPDMHEQYF. This chain uses TRBV18 with TRBJ2-7, with a weak D call TRBD1 (5 bases). CDR1 is KGHSH and CDR2 is LQKENI in the germline V gene. CDR3 size: 12 residues. Trimming removed 3 bases at V and 5 bases at J, with 8 bases between.

The rearrangement uses TRBV13 and TRBJ2-7, with a weak D call TRBD2 (7 bases). CDR1 is PRHDT, CDR2 FYEKMQ, per germline (reference sequence). The CDR3 extends over 15 amino acids. V lost 3 bases and J lost 8, with 20 bases in between. The CDR3 DNA reads TGTGCCAGCAGCTTGTTAACGGGGGGCCCCTGGAAGCAGTACTTC. Translating it yields CASSLLTGGPWKQYF.

This chain connects TRBV5-5 to TRBJ2-7, with TRBD1 identical over 9 bases. Germline values: CDR1 SGHKS, CDR2 YYEKEE (reference sequence). Trimming cost V 6 bases and J 6 bases; bases outside gene matches: 10. This CDR3 region has 14 residues. DNA of the CDR3: TGTGCCAGCAACCCACGACAGGGGGAGGGCGAGCAGTACTTC. It specifies CASNPRQGEGEQYF.

The chain is built from TRBV6-5 and TRBJ1-1; tentative D call: TRBD1 (6 bases). Trimming shortened V by 5 bases and J by 1 base, and 14 bases separated the two germline ends. The CDR3 length is 15 residues. The V gene's germline CDR1 is MNHEY and CDR2 SVGAGI. The chain's CDR3 is CASSGVWTANTEAFF. DNA of the CDR3: TGTGCCAGCAGTGGAGTCTGGACAGCGAACACTGAAGCTTTCTTT.

The chain joins TRBV11-3 to TRBJ2-7; 7 bases align to TRBD1. The germline V gene has CDR1 SGHNT and CDR2 YENEEA. Germline trimming cut 4 bases from V and 0 bases from J; bases unmatched to any gene: 9. This CDR3 is built from 16 residues. The CDR3 DNA is TGTGCCAGCAGCTCTCAAACCAGGGACAGCTCCTACGAGCAGTACTTC. This encodes CASSSQTRDSSYEQYF.

J is TRBJ2-7 and V is TRBV15; tentative D call: TRBD1 (6 bases). This CDR3 is 15 amino acids long. V lost 4 bases, J lost 4 bases, and 17 bases lay in between. Germline CDR1 LNHNV, CDR2 YYDKDF (reference sequence). The CDR3 loop is CATSIGQNPNYEQYF. The CDR3 DNA reads TGTGCCACCAGCATCGGACAGAATCCGAATTACGAGCAGTACTTC. Full variable domain (outside the CDR3, taken from reference TRBV15 and TRBJ2-7): DAMVIQNPRYQVTQFGKPVTLSCSQTLNHNVMYWYQQKSSQAPKLLFHYYDKDFNNEADTPDNFQSRRPNTSFCFLDIRSPGLGDTAMYLCATSIGQNPNYEQYFGPGTRLTVT.

In its sample, this clone was seen once. The rearrangement joins TRBV27 to TRBJ1-5, with 8 bases lining up with TRBD1. V shed 3 bases and J 6 bases; nucleotides not matched to a gene: 4. The CDR3 contains 14 residues. Germline values: CDR1 MNHEY, CDR2 SMNVEV (reference sequence). The CDR3 DNA sequence: TGTGCCAGCAGTTTGAGACAGGGGTTTCAGCCCCAGCATTTT. Its translation is CASSLRQGFQPQHF.

The V call is TRBV19, the J call TRBJ2-2; 8 bases align to TRBD1. The CDR3 is 15 amino acids. V was pared by 3 bases and J by 7 bases, with 7 bases of the junction left unmatched. CDR1 LNHDA and CDR2 SQIVND come from the germline V gene (reference sequence). This chain's CDR3 is CASSIVSQGVGELFF. CDR3 nucleotide sequence: TGTGCCAGTAGTATCGTATCACAGGGGGTCGGGGAGCTGTTTTTT.

The genes are TRBV19 and TRBJ2-1; 12 bases match TRBD2. Germline CDR1 reads LNHDA; CDR2 reads SQIVND (reference sequence). CDR3 length equals 15 residues. V was clipped by 3 bases and J by 7 bases; unmatched bases: 4. The CDR3 spells CASSIQTSGGNEQFF. The CDR3 DNA sequence: TGTGCCAGTAGTATCCAGACTAGCGGGGGAAATGAGCAGTTCTTC.

The chain joins TRBV14 to TRBJ1-4; unclear D gene. CDR1 is SGHDN and CDR2 is FVKESK in the germline V gene. The CDR3 is made up of 13 amino acids. Trimming cost V 3 bases and J 4 bases, with 6 bases left between them. CDR3 sequence (DNA): TGTGCCAGCAGCCAGATAGTTAATGAAAAACTGTTTTTT. Its translation is CASSQIVNEKLFF.

This chain joins TRBV18 and TRBJ2-1; D may be TRBD1 (5 bases). CDR1 is KGHSH, CDR2 LQKENI, per germline. The V and J ends lost 0 bases and 7 bases respectively, with 13 bases between them. This CDR3 is built from 15 residues. As DNA, the CDR3 is TGTGCCAGCTCACCACCGAGCAGGGCGGAGAATGAGCAGTTCTTC. Protein sequence: CASSPPSRAENEQFF.

The count of this clone is one. V is TRBV19 and J is TRBJ2-1, with 12 nucleotides matching TRBD2. Germline V CDR1 and CDR2: LNHDA, SQIVND (reference sequence). The V segment lost 1 base and the J segment 4 bases; nucleotides outside the gene matches: 8. The CDR3 has 18 residues. The CDR3 is CASSIGLAGGQSYNEQFF. The CDR3 DNA is TGTGCCAGTAGTATAGGGCTAGCGGGAGGGCAGTCGTACAATGAGCAGTTCTTC. Full variable domain (remainder filled in from reference TRBV19 and TRBJ2-1): DGGITQSPKYLFRKEGQNVTLSCEQNLNHDAMYWYRQDPGQGLRLIYYSQIVNDFQKGDIAEGYSVSREKKESFPLTVTSAQKNPTAFYLCASSIGLAGGQSYNEQFFGPGTRLTVL.

The sample holds a few counts of this clone. The CDR3 region is CASSAGFTEQYF. For the CDR3, the DNA is TGTGCCAGCAGCGCGGGATTTACCGAGCAGTACTTC. V is TRBV2 and J is TRBJ2-7; D is perhaps TRBD2 (6 bases). The CDR3 spans 12 residues. V lost 6 bases and J lost 6, with 12 bases in between. Germline values: CDR1 SNHLY, CDR2 FYNNEI.

This chain connects TRBV18 to TRBJ2-3; maybe TRBD2 (6 bases). Trimming stripped 4 bases from V and 3 bases from J, with 11 bases between. CDR1 and CDR2 from the germline V gene are KGHSH and LQKENI. CDR3 size: 14 residues. The CDR3 reads CASSQTRWTDTQYF. CDR3 coding DNA: TGTGCCAGCTCACAGACTAGGTGGACAGATACGCAGTATTTT.

CDR3 sequence: CASSQRQGTTYNEQFF. The CDR3 bases are TGTGCCAGCAGCCAACGACAGGGGACCACCTACAATGAGCAGTTCTTC. This chain connects TRBV5-4 to TRBJ2-1; TRBD1 matches 8 bases. CDR1 and CDR2 (germline): SGHNT, YYREEE (reference sequence). CDR3 size: 16 residues. The ends lost 4 bases at V and 2 bases at J; junction bases unmatched: 8.

The J gene is TRBJ1-1, the V gene TRBV6-6; D might be TRBD1 (6 bases). The CDR3 has 13 amino acids. V lost 8 bases and J lost 4, with 14 bases in between. Germline CDR1 and CDR2: MNHNY and SVGAGI (reference sequence). The CDR3 sequence is CASGRTAATEAFF. The CDR3 bases are TGTGCCAGCGGCCGGACAGCCGCCACTGAAGCTTTCTTT.

This chain uses TRBV30 with TRBJ1-4; D remains unclear. CDR1 GTSNPN and CDR2 SVGIG come from the germline V gene (reference sequence). This CDR3 region has 14 residues. The V end was cut by 5 bases, the J end by 6 bases, with 16 bases between. The CDR3 DNA follows: TGTGCCTGGGGCTGGGAGGAGGACTATGAAAAACTGTTTTTT. The encoded protein is CAWGWEEDYEKLFF.

On this clone itself: Other nucleotide sequences in the sample specify the same CDR3. This sequence joins TRBV5-1 and TRBJ2-7, with a weak D call TRBD1 (5 bases). Germline V CDR1 and CDR2: SGHRS, YFSETQ. The V end was cut by 0 bases, the J end by 1 base, with 8 bases between. The CDR3 contains 14 residues. CDR3 bases: TGCGCCAGCAGCTTGGGGGGCAGTTCCTACGAGCAGTACTTC. It specifies CASSLGGSSYEQYF.

Only one count was recorded for this clone. V is TRBV29-1 and J is TRBJ2-5; TRBD2 aligns across 11 bases. The V segment lost 6 bases and the J segment 5 bases; nucleotides outside the gene matches: 5. Germline CDR1 is SQVTM and CDR2 is ANQGSEA. The CDR3 is 13 amino acids. The CDR3 loop is CSVLAGGGETQYF. CDR3 nucleotide sequence: TGCAGCGTGCTAGCGGGAGGTGGCGAGACCCAGTACTTC.